This T cell receptor (beta chain) emerged from a study of blood T cell repertoires in COVID-19. Study context: Italy, Spain and the United States were the sources of the convalescent and acute COVID-19 samples.

As handled by the study authors: By means of reference gene primer amplification, nucleated cell counts were estimated. The data were produced by immunoSEQ multiplex PCR, yet TCRdb's version contains in-frame clones alone and is incomplete. V and J calls and clone size are those listed in that table; D and trimming were worked out from the DNA. The table shows under 150,000 clones, with 75% to 90% occurring only once. A few counts support this clone. With 3 bases removed from V and 9 bases from J, the gap between germline ends came to 15 bases. Germline V CDR1 and CDR2: MGHRA, YSYEKL. The length of the CDR3 is 14 residues.

This receptor was identified in a human donor in a cohort sampled during active COVID-19. The material sequenced was peripheral blood. The chain employs TRBV4-1 and TRBJ2-1; D uncertain. In DNA, the CDR3 is TGCGCCAGCAGCCACCTCGACCGGGTAATTGAGCAGTTCTTC. Translating it yields CASSHLDRVIEQFF.